This entry lists 26 T cell receptor beta chains sequenced from one sample in a study of blood T cell repertoires in COVID-19. The repertoire was sequenced with immunoSEQ multiplex PCR; TCRdb's copy has only in-frame clones and lacks some. The sample includes 130,000 or so clones, 80% to 90% of them seen just once. Sample: peripheral blood. These receptors were taken from a human donor in a cohort sampled during active COVID-19.

J is TRBJ1-2 and V is TRBV18; D call uncertain. Between the trimmed V and J ends, which lost 2 bases and 6 bases, there was a span of 13 bases. The CDR3 consists of 14 residues. From germline, CDR1 is KGHSH and CDR2 LQKENI. DNA of the CDR3: TGTGCCAGCTCACCAAAGCGCGACCTGAATGGCTACACCTTC. Residues: CASSPKRDLNGYTF.

This chain connects TRBV7-9 to TRBJ1-5, with TRBD1 matching 7 bases. CDR3 length: 15 residues. Looked up from germline, CDR1 is SEHNR and CDR2 is FQNEAQ (reference sequence). Losses at the gene ends were 4 bases for V and 6 bases for J; bases not matched to a gene: 9. In DNA, the CDR3 is TGTGCCAGCAGCTCGACCGGGACAGTCGGTCAGCCCCAGCATTTT. Its translation is CASSSTGTVGQPQHF.

V is TRBV10-3 and J is TRBJ2-3, with D perhaps TRBD2 (6 bases). Germline lookup yields CDR1 ENHRY and CDR2 SYGVKD. There are 15 residues in the CDR3. Between the trimmed V and J ends, which lost 6 bases and 6 bases, there was a span of 19 bases. The CDR3 reads CAIRGSGQIGDTQYF. In DNA, the CDR3 is TGTGCCATCAGAGGGAGCGGGCAAATAGGGGATACGCAGTATTTT.

The chain combines TRBV5-6 with TRBJ1-2; possible D gene TRBD1, 5 bases. There are 12 residues in the CDR3. Germline V gives CDR1 SGHDT, CDR2 YYEEEE. Trimming stripped 4 bases from V and 5 bases from J, with 9 bases between. CDR3 region: CASSPRQYGYTF. As DNA, the CDR3 is TGTGCCAGCAGCCCGCGACAGTATGGCTACACCTTC.

V usage is TRBV5-8 and J usage is TRBJ2-5, with D maybe TRBD1 (6 bases). In germline, CDR1 is SGHTS, CDR2 YDEGEE. The V and J ends lost 4 bases and 5 bases respectively, with 15 bases between them. The CDR3 has 14 amino acids. The CDR3 DNA is TGTGCCAGCAGCCTCGGGACATTTGGGGAGACCCAGTACTTC. It is translated as CASSLGTFGETQYF.

The J gene is TRBJ2-1, the V gene TRBV29-1; 8 nucleotides match TRBD2. Trimming removed 6 bases from V and 7 bases from J; junction bases left unmatched: 11. The CDR3 is 14 residues long. Per the germline V gene, CDR1 is SQVTM and CDR2 is ANQGSEA. In DNA, the CDR3 is TGCAGCGTCGAGGCAGCGGGGGCCCCAAATGAGCAGTTCTTC. Protein product: CSVEAAGAPNEQFF.

This rearrangement joins TRBV14 to TRBJ1-6; D is undetermined. The germline V gene encodes CDR1 SGHDN and CDR2 FVKESK. V lost 0 bases, J lost 10 bases, and 16 bases lay in between. This CDR3 is built from 16 residues. CDR3 amino acids: CASSQDRGMVWSPLHF. The DNA for the CDR3 is TGTGCCAGCAGCCAAGATCGGGGAATGGTGTGGTCACCCCTCCACTTT.

The chain employs TRBV11-1 and TRBJ2-1, with 8 bases fitting TRBD2. The length of the CDR3 is 16 residues. Germline V gene data show CDR1 as SGHAT and CDR2 as FQDESV (reference sequence). J lost 2 bases, V lost 1 base, and 4 bases had no gene match. The CDR3 is CASSLGFGGAYNEQFF. The CDR3 nucleotides are TGTGCCAGCAGCTTAGGTTTCGGGGGGGCCTACAATGAGCAGTTCTTC.

A single count supports this clone. The genes are TRBV12-3 or TRBV12-4 and TRBJ2-7, with TRBD1 matching 9 bases. J was trimmed by 7 bases and V by 4 bases; bases with no gene match: 5. There are 13 residues in the CDR3. The CDR3 loop is CASSSGQGHEQYF. The CDR3 DNA is TGTGCCAGCAGTTCAGGACAGGGGCATGAGCAGTACTTC.

This clone has a single count. This chain uses TRBV6-5 with TRBJ2-7, with 11 bases identical to TRBD2. This CDR3 has 16 amino acids. The junction had 11 bases not matched to a gene; V was cut back by 3 bases and J by 7 bases. Germline V gene sequence: CDR1 MNHEY, CDR2 SVGAGI. The CDR3 DNA reads TGTGCCAGCAGTTATCGGCTAGCGGGGGGCGGATGGGAGCAGTACTTC. Its protein product is CASSYRLAGGGWEQYF.

The chain employs TRBV30 and TRBJ2-2; 8 positions agree with TRBD1. V shed 3 bases and J 0 bases; nucleotides not matched to a gene: 6. Germline V CDR1 and CDR2: GTSNPN, SVGIG (reference sequence). The CDR3 contains 16 residues. The CDR3 here is CAWSRRGPANTGELFF. The CDR3 coding sequence is TGTGCCTGGAGCCGCAGGGGGCCTGCGAACACCGGGGAGCTGTTTTTT.

This clone was seen only a few times. V usage is TRBV6-5 and J usage is TRBJ2-5, with a tentative D call TRBD1 (6 bases). Germline assignment: CDR1 MNHEY and CDR2 SVGAGI. This CDR3 contains 15 residues. The V and J ends lost 6 bases and 0 bases respectively, with 14 bases between them. Written as DNA, the CDR3 is TGTGCCAGCAGCGCGACAGGAGTTAACCAAGAGACCCAGTACTTC. Its protein product is CASSATGVNQETQYF.

The rearrangement uses TRBV5-1 and TRBJ2-2; D is uncertain. The CDR3 length is 12 residues. CDR1 and CDR2 (germline): SGHRS, YFSETQ. Trimming cost V 4 bases and J 8 bases, with 9 bases left between them. The CDR3 bases are TGCGCCAGCAGCCTAGAAGCAGGGGAGCTGTTTTTT. Translation gives CASSLEAGELFF.

The genes are TRBV29-1 and TRBJ2-1; D is undetermined. V was shortened by 7 bases and J by 4 bases, with 20 bases between the two germline ends. The CDR3 extends over 15 amino acids. Germline CDR1 and CDR2: SQVTM and ANQGSEA. The CDR3 DNA follows: TGCAGCGCCCAACTACCGCCAGCCGGGTACAATGAGCAGTTCTTC. Protein product: CSAQLPPAGYNEQFF.

The table lists this clone with a count of one. The rearrangement uses TRBV11-2 and TRBJ1-1, with D maybe TRBD1 (5 bases). This CDR3 contains 17 residues. CDR1 is SGHAT, CDR2 FQNNGV, per germline. Trimming shortened V by 2 bases and J by 3 bases, and 19 bases separated the two germline ends. CDR3 in amino acids: CASSLRQGLLGYTEAFF. DNA for the CDR3: TGTGCCAGCAGCTTAAGGCAGGGATTGCTGGGCTACACTGAAGCTTTCTTT.

CDR3 nucleotide sequence: TGTGCCAGCTATCGGGCCCAGGGGGAGACCCAGTACTTC. This encodes CASYRAQGETQYF. The V call is TRBV2, the J call TRBJ2-5, with a weak D call TRBD1 (6 bases). CDR1 is SNHLY and CDR2 is FYNNEI in the germline V gene. Between the trimmed V and J ends, which lost 8 bases and 5 bases, there was a span of 15 bases. This CDR3 comprises 13 residues.

The rearrangement uses TRBV25-1 and TRBJ1-1; 9 bases agree with TRBD1. V was pared by 4 bases and J by 8 bases, with 20 bases of the junction left unmatched. The CDR3 contains 18 residues. Germline lookup yields CDR1 MGHDK and CDR2 SYGVNS. CDR3 sequence reads: CASSGRDREVAVGSEAFF. The CDR3 bases are TGTGCCAGCAGTGGCCGGGACAGGGAGGTAGCGGTGGGGTCGGAAGCTTTCTTT.

The rearrangement uses TRBV2 and TRBJ1-3; D not certain. Trimming took 9 bases from V and 0 from J, leaving 9 bases between them. The CDR3 length is 13 residues. Germline CDR1 SNHLY, CDR2 FYNNEI. The CDR3 is CASIINSGNTIYF. For the CDR3, the DNA is TGTGCCAGTATAATTAACTCTGGAAACACCATATATTTT.

The J gene is TRBJ2-3, the V gene TRBV6-5; TRBD2 matches 8 bases. V trimming: 8 bases; J trimming: 5 bases; junction bases outside the gene matches: 9. The CDR3 length is 14 residues. In germline, CDR1 is MNHEY, CDR2 SVGAGI. The CDR3 sequence is CASESGGVGDTQYF. DNA for the CDR3: TGTGCCAGCGAGTCCGGGGGGGTGGGAGATACGCAGTATTTT.

This chain joins TRBV3-1 (or the pseudogene TRBV3-2) and TRBJ1-1, with a weak D call TRBD1 (6 bases). V was cut by 4 bases and J by 10 bases, with 19 bases left in between. Germline V gene sequence: CDR1 LGHDT, CDR2 YNNKEL (reference sequence). This CDR3 has 14 amino acids. The CDR3 nucleotides are TGTGCCAGCAGCCCAACAAACAGGGAATTCTCAGCTTTCTTT. Amino acid sequence: CASSPTNREFSAFF.

CDR3: CASSGGGVDAGYGYTF. CDR3 nucleotides: TGTGCCAGCAGTGGAGGGGGAGTAGACGCCGGCTATGGCTACACCTTC. The rearrangement links TRBV6-1 to TRBJ1-2, with a tentative D call TRBD1 (6 bases). The germline gives CDR1 MNHNS, CDR2 SASEGT. There are 16 residues in the CDR3. Trimming pared 4 bases from V and 4 bases from J, leaving 19 bases between.

This rearrangement joins TRBV7-9 to TRBJ2-1; D remains ambiguous. The germline CDR1 and CDR2 sequences are SEHNR and FQNEAQ (reference sequence). V lost 1 base and J lost 4, with 5 bases in between. The CDR3 is made up of 13 amino acids. The CDR3 DNA reads TGTGCCAGCAGCTTAGGGCAGTACAATGAGCAGTTCTTC. Translation: CASSLGQYNEQFF.

The chain combines TRBV5-1 with TRBJ2-3; 9 nucleotides line up with TRBD1. Per the germline V gene, CDR1 is SGHRS and CDR2 is YFSETQ. J lost 4 bases, V lost 4 bases, and 7 bases had no gene match. The CDR3 is 15 residues long. CDR3 loop: CASSRAGTGSDTQYF. For the CDR3, the DNA is TGCGCCAGCAGCAGGGCCGGGACAGGGTCAGATACGCAGTATTTT.

This chain links TRBV15 with TRBJ1-4, with D hard to call. This CDR3 comprises 16 residues. V gave up 2 bases and J gave up 5 bases, with 15 bases separating them. Germline V gene sequence: CDR1 LNHNV, CDR2 YYDKDF (reference sequence). The CDR3 region has the DNA TGTGCCACCAGCAGATCCCGGGTCCAATCGAATGAAAAACTGTTTTTT. As protein: CATSRSRVQSNEKLFF.

The rearrangement uses TRBV7-6 and TRBJ2-1; 9 nucleotides align to TRBD2. Trimming removed 3 bases from V and 0 bases from J; junction bases left unmatched: 3. CDR3 length: 16 residues. Germline CDR1 reads SGHVS; CDR2 reads FNYEAQ. The CDR3, as DNA: TGTGCCAGCAGCTTTGGCGGGGGGGCCTCCTACAATGAGCAGTTCTTC. It translates to CASSFGGGASYNEQFF.

The CDR3 nucleotides read TGTGCCAGCAGCCCCGAGAGACAGGTGAGCTCCTACAATGAGCAGTTCTTC. Translating it yields CASSPERQVSSYNEQFF. V is TRBV4-2 and J is TRBJ2-1, with TRBD1 as a possible D gene (6 bases). The CDR3 has 17 amino acids. Germline values: CDR1 LGHNA, CDR2 YNFKEQ. The V and J ends lost 4 bases and 0 bases respectively, with 16 bases between them.